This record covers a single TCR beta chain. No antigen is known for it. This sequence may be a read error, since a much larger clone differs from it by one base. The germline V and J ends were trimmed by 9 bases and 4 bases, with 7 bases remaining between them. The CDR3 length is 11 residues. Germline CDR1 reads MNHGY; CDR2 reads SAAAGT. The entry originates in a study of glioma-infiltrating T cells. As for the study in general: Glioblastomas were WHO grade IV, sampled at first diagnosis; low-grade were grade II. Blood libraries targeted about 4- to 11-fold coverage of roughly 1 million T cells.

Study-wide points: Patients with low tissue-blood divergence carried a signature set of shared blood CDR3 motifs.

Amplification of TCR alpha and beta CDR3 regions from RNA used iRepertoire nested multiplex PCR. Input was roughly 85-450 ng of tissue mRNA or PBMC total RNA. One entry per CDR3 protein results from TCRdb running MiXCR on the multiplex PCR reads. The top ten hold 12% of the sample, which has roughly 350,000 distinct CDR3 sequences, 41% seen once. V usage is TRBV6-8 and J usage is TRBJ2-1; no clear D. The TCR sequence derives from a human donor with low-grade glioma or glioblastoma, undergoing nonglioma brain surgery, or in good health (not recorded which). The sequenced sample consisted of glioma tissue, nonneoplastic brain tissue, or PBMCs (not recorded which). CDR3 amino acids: CARSRYNEQFF. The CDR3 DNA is TGTGCCAGAAGCCGTTACAATGAGCAGTTCTTC.